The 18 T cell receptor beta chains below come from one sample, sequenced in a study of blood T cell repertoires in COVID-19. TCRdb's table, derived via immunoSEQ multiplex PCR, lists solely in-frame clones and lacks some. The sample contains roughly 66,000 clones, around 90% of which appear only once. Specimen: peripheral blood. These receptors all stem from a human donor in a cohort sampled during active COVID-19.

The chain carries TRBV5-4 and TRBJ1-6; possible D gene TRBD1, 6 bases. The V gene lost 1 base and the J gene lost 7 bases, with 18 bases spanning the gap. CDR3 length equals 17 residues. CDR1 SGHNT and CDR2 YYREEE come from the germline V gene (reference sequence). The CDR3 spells CASSLWGRTGSNSPLHF. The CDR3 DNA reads TGTGCCAGCAGCTTGTGGGGTCGCACAGGGTCGAATTCACCCCTCCACTTT.

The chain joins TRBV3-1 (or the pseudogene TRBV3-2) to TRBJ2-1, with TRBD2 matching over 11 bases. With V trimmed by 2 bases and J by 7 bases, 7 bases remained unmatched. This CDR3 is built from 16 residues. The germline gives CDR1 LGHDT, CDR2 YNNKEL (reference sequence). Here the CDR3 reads CASSQLLAGVGNEQFF. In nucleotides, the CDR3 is TGTGCCAGCAGCCAATTACTAGCGGGAGTCGGAAATGAGCAGTTCTTC.

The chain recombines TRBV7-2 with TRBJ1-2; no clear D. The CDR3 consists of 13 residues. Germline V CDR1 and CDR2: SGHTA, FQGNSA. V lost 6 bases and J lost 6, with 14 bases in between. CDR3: CASSLGPLDGYTF. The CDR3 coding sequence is TGTGCCAGCAGTCTTGGCCCGCTGGATGGCTACACCTTC.

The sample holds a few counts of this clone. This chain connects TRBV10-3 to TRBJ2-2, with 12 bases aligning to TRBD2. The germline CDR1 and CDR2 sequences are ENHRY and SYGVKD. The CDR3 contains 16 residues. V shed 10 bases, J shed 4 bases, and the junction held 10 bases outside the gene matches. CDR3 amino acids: CASRTSGTPGTGELFF. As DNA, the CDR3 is TGTGCCAGCCGGACTAGCGGGACTCCGGGCACCGGGGAGCTGTTTTTT.

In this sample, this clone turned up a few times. In DNA, the CDR3 is TGTGCCAGTAGTACGGGACAGGGGAATCAGCCCCAGCATTTT. It specifies CASSTGQGNQPQHF. The chain is built from TRBV19 and TRBJ1-5; 10 nucleotides align to TRBD1. V trimming: 4 bases; J trimming: 4 bases; junction bases outside the gene matches: 1. Germline CDR1 is LNHDA and CDR2 is SQIVND (reference sequence). The CDR3 runs to 14 residues.

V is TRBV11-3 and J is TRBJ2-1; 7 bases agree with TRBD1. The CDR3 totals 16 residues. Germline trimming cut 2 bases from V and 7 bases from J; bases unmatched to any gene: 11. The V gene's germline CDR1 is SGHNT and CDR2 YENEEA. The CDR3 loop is CASSLQGQTFRNEQFF. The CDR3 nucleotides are TGTGCCAGCAGCTTACAGGGACAGACCTTTCGGAATGAGCAGTTCTTC.

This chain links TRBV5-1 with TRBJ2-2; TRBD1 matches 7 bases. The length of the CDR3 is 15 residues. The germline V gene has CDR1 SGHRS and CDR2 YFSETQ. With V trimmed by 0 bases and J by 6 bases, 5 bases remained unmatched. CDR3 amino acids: CASSLGRGQAGELFF. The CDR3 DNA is TGCGCCAGCAGCTTGGGAAGGGGGCAGGCCGGGGAGCTGTTTTTT.

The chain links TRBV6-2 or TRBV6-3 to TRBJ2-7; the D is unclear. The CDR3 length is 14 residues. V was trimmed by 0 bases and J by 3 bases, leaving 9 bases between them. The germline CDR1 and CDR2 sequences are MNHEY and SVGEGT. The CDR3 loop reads CASSYSQIDYEQYF. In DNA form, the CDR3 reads TGTGCCAGCAGTTACTCGCAGATTGACTACGAGCAGTACTTC.

CDR3: CASSKGVAPTETQYF. For the CDR3, the DNA is TGTGCCAGCAGCAAGGGGGTAGCGCCTACCGAGACCCAGTACTTC. The chain has TRBV3-1 (or the pseudogene TRBV3-2) and TRBJ2-5; weak D call: TRBD1 (6 bases). Deletions cut 5 bases from V and 5 bases from J, with 18 bases between. CDR1 is LGHDT and CDR2 is YNNKEL in the germline V gene (reference sequence). The CDR3 sequence is 15 residues long.

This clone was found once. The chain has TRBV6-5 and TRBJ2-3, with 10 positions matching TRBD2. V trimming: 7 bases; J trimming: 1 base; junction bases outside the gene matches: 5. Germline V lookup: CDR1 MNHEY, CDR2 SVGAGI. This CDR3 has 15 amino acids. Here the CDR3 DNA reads TGTGCCAGCACTAGCGGGAGCCCCCGCACAGATACGCAGTATTTT. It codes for CASTSGSPRTDTQYF.

The CDR3 is CASSLGVLTGELFF. The CDR3 DNA follows: TGCGCCAGCAGCTTGGGAGTACTCACCGGGGAGCTGTTTTTT. The chain has TRBV5-1 and TRBJ2-2; D not resolved. The V gene lost 0 bases and the J gene lost 4 bases, with 7 bases spanning the gap. There are 14 residues in the CDR3. Germline CDR1 and CDR2: SGHRS and YFSETQ. The full variable domain, in which reference TRBV5-1 and TRBJ2-2 provide the parts outside the CDR3, is KAGVTQTPRYLIKTRGQQVTLSCSPISGHRSVSWYQQTPGQGLQFLFEYFSETQRNKGNFPGRFSGRQFSNSRSEMNVSTLELGDSALYLCASSLGVLTGELFFGEGSRLTVL.

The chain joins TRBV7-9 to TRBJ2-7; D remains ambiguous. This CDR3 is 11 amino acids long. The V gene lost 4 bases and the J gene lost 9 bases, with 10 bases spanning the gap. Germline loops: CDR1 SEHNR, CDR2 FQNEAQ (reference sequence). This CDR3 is CASSSRVGQYF. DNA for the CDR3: TGTGCCAGCAGCTCCCGGGTCGGGCAGTACTTC.

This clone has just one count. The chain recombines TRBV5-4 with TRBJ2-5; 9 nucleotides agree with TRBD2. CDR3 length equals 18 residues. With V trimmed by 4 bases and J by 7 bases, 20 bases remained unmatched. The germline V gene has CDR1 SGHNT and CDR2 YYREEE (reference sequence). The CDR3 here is CASSPTGSGGGAGGTQYF. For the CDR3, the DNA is TGTGCCAGCAGCCCCACGGGGAGCGGCGGGGGGGCTGGGGGGACCCAGTACTTC.

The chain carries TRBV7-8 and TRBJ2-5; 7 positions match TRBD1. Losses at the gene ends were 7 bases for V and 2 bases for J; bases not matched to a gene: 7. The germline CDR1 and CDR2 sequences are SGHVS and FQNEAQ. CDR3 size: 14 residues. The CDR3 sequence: CASKGAWGQETQYF. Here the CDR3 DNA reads TGTGCCAGCAAGGGGGCTTGGGGGCAAGAGACCCAGTACTTC.

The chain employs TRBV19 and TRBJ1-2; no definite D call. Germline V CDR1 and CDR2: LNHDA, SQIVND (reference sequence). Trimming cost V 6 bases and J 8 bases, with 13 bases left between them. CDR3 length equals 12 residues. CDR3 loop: CASSVSGQGYTF. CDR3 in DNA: TGTGCCAGTAGCGTTTCGGGTCAGGGCTACACCTTC.

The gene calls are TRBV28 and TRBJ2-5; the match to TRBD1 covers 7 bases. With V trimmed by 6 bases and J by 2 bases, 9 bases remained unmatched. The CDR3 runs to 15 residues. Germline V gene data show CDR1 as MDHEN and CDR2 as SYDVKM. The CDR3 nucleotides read TGTGCCAGCAGGGGGACCACAGGGGCACAAGAGACCCAGTACTTC. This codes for CASRGTTGAQETQYF. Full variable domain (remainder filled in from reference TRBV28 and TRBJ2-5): DVKVTQSSRYLVKRTGEKVFLECVQDMDHENMFWYRQDPGLGLRLIYFSYDVKMKEKGDIPEGYSVSREKKERFSLILESASTNQTSMYLCASRGTTGAQETQYFGPGTRLLVL.

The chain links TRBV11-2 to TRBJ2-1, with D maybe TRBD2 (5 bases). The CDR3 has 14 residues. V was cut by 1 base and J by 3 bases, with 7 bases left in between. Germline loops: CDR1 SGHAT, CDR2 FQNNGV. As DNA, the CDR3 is TGTGCCAGCAGCTTAGCGGGGATCTACAATGAGCAGTTCTTC. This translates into CASSLAGIYNEQFF. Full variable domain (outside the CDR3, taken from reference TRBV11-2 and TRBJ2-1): EAGVAQSPRYKIIEKRQSVAFWCNPISGHATLYWYQQILGQGPKLLIQFQNNGVVDDSQLPKDRFSAERLKGVDSTLKIQPAKLEDSAVYLCASSLAGIYNEQFFGPGTRLTVL.

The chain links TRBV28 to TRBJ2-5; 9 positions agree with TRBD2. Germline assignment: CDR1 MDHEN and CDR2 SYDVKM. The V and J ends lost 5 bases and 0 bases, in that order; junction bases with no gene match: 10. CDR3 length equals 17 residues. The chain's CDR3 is CASSGGGGRGHQETQYF. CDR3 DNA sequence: TGTGCCAGCAGTGGCGGGGGGGGACGGGGTCACCAAGAGACCCAGTACTTC.